This TCR beta chain was profiled in a study of blood T cell repertoires in COVID-19. Libraries were prepared by immunoSEQ multiplex PCR; TCRdb keeps only in-frame clonotypes and omits some of them. The table includes a few hundred thousand clones, roughly nine tenths detected once. V was trimmed by 2 bases and J by 2 bases, leaving 11 bases between them. Germline V lookup: CDR1 SGHRS, CDR2 YFSETQ. The CDR3 is 14 amino acids. The sequence was collected from a middle-aged woman who had recovered from COVID-19. Sequencing was done on a sample of peripheral blood. The chain joins TRBV5-1 to TRBJ2-7, with D maybe TRBD1 (6 bases). The CDR3 bases are TGCGCCAGCAGCTTCCCGGACAGCACCTACGAGCAGTACTTC. Encoded protein: CASSFPDSTYEQYF.